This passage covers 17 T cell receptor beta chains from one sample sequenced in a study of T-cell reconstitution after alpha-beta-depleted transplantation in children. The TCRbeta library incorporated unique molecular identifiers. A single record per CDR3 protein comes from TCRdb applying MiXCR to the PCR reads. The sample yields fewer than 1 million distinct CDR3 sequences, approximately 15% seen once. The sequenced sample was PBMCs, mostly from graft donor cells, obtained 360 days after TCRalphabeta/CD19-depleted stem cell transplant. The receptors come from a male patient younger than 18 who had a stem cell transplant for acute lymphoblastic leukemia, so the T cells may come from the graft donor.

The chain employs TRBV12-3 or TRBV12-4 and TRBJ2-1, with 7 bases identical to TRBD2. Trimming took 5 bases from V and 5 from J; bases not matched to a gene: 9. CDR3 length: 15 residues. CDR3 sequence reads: CASSRTGTTNNEQFF. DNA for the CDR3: TGTGCCAGCAGTCGTACCGGGACTACAAACAATGAGCAGTTCTTC.

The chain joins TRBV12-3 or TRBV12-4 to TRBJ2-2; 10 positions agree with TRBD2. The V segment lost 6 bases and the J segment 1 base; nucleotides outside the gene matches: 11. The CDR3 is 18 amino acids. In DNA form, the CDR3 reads TGTGCCAGCAGACCCGGACCGGGACTAGCGTTGAACACCGGGGAGCTGTTTTTT. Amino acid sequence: CASRPGPGLALNTGELFF.

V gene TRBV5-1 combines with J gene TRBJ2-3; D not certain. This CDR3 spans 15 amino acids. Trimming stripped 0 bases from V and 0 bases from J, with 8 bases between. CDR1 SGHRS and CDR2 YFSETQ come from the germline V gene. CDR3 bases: TGCGCCAGCAGCTTGGAAGAGTCTAGCACAGATACGCAGTATTTT. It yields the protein CASSLEESSTDTQYF.

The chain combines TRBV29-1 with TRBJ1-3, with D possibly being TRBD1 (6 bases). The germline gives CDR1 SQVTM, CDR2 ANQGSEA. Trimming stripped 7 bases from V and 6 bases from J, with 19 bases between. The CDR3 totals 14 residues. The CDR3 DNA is TGCAGCGCCCGGGACACCCAGCCAAAAAACACCATATATTTT. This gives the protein CSARDTQPKNTIYF. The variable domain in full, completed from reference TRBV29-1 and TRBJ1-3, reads SAVISQKPSRDICQRGTSLTIQCQVDSQVTMMFWYRQQPGQSLTLIATANQGSEATYESGFVIDKFPISRPNLTFSTLTVSNMSPEDSSIYLCSARDTQPKNTIYFGEGSWLTVV.

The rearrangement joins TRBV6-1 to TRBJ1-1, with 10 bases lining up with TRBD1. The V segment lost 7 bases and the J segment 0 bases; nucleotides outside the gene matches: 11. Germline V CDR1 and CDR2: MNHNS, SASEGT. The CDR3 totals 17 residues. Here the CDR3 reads CASTDARQGAMNTEAFF. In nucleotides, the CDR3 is TGTGCCAGCACCGACGCGCGACAGGGGGCGATGAACACTGAAGCTTTCTTT.

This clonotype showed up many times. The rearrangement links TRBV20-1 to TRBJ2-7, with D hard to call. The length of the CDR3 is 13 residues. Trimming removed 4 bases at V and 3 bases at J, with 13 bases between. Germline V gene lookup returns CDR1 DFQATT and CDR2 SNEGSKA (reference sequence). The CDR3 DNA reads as TGCAGTGCTAAAGAAGGGTCCCACTACGAGCAGTACTTC. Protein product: CSAKEGSHYEQYF.

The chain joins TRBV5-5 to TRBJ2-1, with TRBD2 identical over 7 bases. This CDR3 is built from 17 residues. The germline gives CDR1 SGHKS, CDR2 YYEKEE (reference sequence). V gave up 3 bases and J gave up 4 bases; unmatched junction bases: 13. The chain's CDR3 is CASSSAPGGFGYNEQFF. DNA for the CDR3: TGTGCCAGCAGCTCCGCCCCGGGAGGTTTCGGTTACAATGAGCAGTTCTTC.

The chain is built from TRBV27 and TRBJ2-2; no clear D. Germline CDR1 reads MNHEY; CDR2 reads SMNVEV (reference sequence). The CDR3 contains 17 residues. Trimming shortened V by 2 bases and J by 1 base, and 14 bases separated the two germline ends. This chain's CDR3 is CASSLPLVLRNTGELFF. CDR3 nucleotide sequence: TGTGCCAGCAGTTTACCCCTAGTCCTGAGGAACACCGGGGAGCTGTTTTTT.

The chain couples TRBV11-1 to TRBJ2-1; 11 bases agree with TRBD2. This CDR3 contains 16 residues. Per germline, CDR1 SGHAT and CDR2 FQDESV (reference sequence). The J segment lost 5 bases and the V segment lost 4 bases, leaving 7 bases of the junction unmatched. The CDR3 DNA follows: TGTGCCAGCAGCTCCTCCCTGACTAGCGGGAACAATGAGCAGTTCTTC. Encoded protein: CASSSSLTSGNNEQFF.

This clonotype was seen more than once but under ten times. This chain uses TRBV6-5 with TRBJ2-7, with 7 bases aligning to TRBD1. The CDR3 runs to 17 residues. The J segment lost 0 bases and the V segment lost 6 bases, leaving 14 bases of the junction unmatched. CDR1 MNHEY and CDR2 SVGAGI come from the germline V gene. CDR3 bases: TGTGCCAGCAGCCGCCGCCAAGGGGGCCTTAGCTCCTACGAGCAGTACTTC. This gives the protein CASSRRQGGLSSYEQYF.

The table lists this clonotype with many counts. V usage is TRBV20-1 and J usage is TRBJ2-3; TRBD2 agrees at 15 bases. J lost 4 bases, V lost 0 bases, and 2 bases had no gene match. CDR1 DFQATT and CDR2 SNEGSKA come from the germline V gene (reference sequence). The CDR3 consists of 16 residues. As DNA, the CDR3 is TGCAGTGCTAGAGATTGGACTAGCGGGAGGGCAGATACGCAGTATTTT. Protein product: CSARDWTSGRADTQYF.

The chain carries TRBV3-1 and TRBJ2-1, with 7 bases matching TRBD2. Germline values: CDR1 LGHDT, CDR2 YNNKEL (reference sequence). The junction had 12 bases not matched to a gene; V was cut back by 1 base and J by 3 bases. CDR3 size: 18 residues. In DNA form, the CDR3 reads TGTGCCAGCAGCCAAGGGGTGGGAGGGCCGTCTGGCTACAATGAGCAGTTCTTC. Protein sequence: CASSQGVGGPSGYNEQFF.

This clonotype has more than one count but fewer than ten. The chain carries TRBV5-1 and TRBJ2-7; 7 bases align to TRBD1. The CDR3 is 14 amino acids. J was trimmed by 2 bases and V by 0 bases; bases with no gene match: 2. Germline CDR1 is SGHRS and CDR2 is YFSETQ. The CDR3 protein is CASSLEGTAYEQYF. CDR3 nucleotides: TGCGCCAGCAGCTTGGAAGGGACAGCCTACGAGCAGTACTTC. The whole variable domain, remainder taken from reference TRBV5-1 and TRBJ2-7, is KAGVTQTPRYLIKTRGQQVTLSCSPISGHRSVSWYQQTPGQGLQFLFEYFSETQRNKGNFPGRFSGRQFSNSRSEMNVSTLELGDSALYLCASSLEGTAYEQYFGPGTRLTVT.

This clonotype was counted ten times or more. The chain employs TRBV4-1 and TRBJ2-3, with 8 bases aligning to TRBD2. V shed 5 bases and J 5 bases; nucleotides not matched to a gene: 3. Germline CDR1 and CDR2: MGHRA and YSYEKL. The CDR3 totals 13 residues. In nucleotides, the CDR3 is TGCGCCAGCAGCTCCAGCGGGAGAGATACGCAGTATTTT. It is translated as CASSSSGRDTQYF.

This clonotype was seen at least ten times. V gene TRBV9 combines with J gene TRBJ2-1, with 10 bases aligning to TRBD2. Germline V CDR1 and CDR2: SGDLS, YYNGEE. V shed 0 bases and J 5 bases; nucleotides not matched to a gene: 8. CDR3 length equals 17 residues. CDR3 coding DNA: TGTGCCAGCAGCGTAGAGGGTAGCGGGAGGAAAAACAATGAGCAGTTCTTC. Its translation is CASSVEGSGRKNNEQFF.

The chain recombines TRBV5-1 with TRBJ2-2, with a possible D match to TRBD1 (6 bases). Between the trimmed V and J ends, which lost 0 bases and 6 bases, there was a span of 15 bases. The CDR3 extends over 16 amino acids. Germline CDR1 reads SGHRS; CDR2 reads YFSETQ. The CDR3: CASSLAPGALSGELFF. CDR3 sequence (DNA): TGCGCCAGCAGCTTGGCCCCAGGGGCACTCTCCGGGGAGCTGTTTTTT.

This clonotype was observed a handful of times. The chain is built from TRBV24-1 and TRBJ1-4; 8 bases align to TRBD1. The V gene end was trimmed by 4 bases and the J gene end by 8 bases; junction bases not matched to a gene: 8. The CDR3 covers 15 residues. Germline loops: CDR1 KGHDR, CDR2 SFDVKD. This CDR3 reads CATSDRQGSGEKLFF. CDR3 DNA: TGTGCCACCAGTGACCGACAGGGGAGTGGGGAAAAACTGTTTTTT.